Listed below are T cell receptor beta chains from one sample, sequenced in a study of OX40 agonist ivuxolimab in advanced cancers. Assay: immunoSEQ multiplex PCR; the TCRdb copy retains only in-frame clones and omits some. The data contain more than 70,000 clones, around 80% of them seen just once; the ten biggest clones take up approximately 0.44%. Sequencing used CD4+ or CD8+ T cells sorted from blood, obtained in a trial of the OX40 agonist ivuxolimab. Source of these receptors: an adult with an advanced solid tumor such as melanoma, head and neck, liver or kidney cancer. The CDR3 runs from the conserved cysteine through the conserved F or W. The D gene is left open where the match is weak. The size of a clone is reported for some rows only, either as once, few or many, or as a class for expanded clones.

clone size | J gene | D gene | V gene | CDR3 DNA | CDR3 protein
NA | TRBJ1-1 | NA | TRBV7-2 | TGTGCCAGCAGTCGAGGACTCGAAGCTTTCTTT | CASSRGLEAFF
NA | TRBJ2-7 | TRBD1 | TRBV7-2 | TGTGCCAGCAAGATCGGACAGGGAGTAGGTGAGCAGTACTTC | CASKIGQGVGEQYF
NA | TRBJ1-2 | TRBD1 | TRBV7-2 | TGTGCCAGCAGCTTAGATATGGCAGGGGGCGGCTACACCTTC | CASSLDMAGGGYTF
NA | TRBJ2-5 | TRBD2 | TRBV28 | TGTGCCAGCAGTTTACTAGCGGGAGGGCCGCGAGAGACCCAGTACTTC | CASSLLAGGPRETQYF
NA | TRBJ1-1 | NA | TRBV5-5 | TGTGCCAGCAGCTTGGGACAAGTTTATGGGCTGAACTCTGAAGCTTTCTTT | CASSLGQVYGLNSEAFF
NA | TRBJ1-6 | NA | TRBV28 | TGTGCCAGCAGGTCCGGGCTCCATAATTCACCCCTCCACTTT | CASRSGLHNSPLHF
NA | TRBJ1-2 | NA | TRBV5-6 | TGTGCCAGCAGCGCTGAAAGGCGGGCAGGGGATCGTGGCTACACCTTC | CASSAERRAGDRGYTF
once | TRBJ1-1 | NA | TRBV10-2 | TGCGCCAGCAGTACTACAGAGCGGACTGAAGCTTTCTTT | CASSTTERTEAFF
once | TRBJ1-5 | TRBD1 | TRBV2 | TGTGCCAGCAGTTTATCAGGGGGTCAGCCCCAGCATTTT | CASSLSGGQPQHF
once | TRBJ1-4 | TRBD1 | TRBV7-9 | TGTGCCAGCAGCCCCCAAAGGGGGCTAGGTGAAAAACTGTTTTTT | CASSPQRGLGEKLFF
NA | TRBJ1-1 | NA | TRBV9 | TGTGCCAGCAGCCCCCAGAACCAGGGCCAAGCGGCTGAAGCTTTCTTT | CASSPQNQGQAAEAFF
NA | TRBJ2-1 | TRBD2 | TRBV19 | TGTGCCAGTAGTAACTACCCTAGCGGTTACAATGAGCAGTTCTTC | CASSNYPSGYNEQFF
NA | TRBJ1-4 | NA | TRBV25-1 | TGTGCCAGCAGTGAAGTGGGCCAAAATGAAAAACTGTTTTTT | CASSEVGQNEKLFF
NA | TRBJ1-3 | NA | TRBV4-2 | TGTGCCAGCAGCCAAGACCCCAGCCTTGCTTTGTCTGGAAACACCATATATTTT | CASSQDPSLALSGNTIYF
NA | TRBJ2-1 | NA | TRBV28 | TGTGCCAGCAGTTTCGGCAGGACAAAAAGGAATGAGCAGTTCTTC | CASSFGRTKRNEQFF
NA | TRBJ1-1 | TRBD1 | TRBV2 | TGTGCCAGCAGGGAGGGGACAGGGAACGAAGCTTTCTTT | CASREGTGNEAFF
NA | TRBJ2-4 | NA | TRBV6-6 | TGTGCCACCAGTCCCTCTGGGTCCTTAGCCAAAAACATTCAGTACTTC | CATSPSGSLAKNIQYF
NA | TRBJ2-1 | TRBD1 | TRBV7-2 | TGTGCCAGCAGCAAAGGGGGCCTTACCTACAATGAGCAGTTCTTC | CASSKGGLTYNEQFF
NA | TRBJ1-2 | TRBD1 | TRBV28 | TGTGCCAGCAGTTTATTCGGACAGGGGTATGGCTACACCTTC | CASSLFGQGYGYTF
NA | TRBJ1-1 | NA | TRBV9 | TGTGCCAGCAGCTCCCGTGGAATCATGAACACTGAAGCTTTCTTT | CASSSRGIMNTEAFF
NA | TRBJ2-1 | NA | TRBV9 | TGTGCCAGCAGCGTAGAATGGCGAGGGAATGAGCAGTTCTTC | CASSVEWRGNEQFF
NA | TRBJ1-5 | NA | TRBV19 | TGTGCCAGTAGCAGACAGAATAGCAATCAGCCCCAGCATTTT | CASSRQNSNQPQHF
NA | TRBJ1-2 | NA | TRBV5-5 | TGTGCCAGCAGCTTGGTCCTCAGGGACATTGGCTACACCTTC | CASSLVLRDIGYTF
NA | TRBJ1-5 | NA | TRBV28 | TGTGCCAGCAGTTCCCCTAATCAGCCCCAGCATTTT | CASSSPNQPQHF
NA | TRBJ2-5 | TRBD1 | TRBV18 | TGTGCCAGCTCATCCCGGGACAGGGAGCAAACCCAGTACTTC | CASSSRDREQTQYF
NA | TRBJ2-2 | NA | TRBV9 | TGTGCCAGCAGCGTAGTAGTTTACGGGGAGCTGTTTTTT | CASSVVVYGELFF
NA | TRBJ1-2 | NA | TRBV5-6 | TGTGCCAGCAGCCCGGGACTTAACTATGGCTACACCTTC | CASSPGLNYGYTF
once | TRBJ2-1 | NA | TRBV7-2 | TGTGCCAGCAGCTTATCCGGGACGGGTGATAATGAGCAGTTCTTC | CASSLSGTGDNEQFF
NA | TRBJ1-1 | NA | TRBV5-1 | TGCGCCAGCAGCTTGGAAGTCGGGGGAACGACTGAAGCTTTCTTT | CASSLEVGGTTEAFF